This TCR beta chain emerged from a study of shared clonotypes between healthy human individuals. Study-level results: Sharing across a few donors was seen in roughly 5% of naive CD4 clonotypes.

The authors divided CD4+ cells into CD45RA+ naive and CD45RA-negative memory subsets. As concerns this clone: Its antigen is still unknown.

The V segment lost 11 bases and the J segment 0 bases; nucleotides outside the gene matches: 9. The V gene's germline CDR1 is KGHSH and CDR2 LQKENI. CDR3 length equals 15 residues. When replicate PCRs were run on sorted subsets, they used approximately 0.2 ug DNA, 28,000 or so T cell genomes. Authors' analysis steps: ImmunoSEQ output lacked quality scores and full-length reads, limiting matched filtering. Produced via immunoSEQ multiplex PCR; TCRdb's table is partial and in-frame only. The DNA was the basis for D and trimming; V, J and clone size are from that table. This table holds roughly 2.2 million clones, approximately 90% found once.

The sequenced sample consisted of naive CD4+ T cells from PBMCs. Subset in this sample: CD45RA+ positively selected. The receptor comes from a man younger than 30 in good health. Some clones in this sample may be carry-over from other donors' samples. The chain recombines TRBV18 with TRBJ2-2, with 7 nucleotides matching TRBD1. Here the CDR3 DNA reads TGTGCCGGAAAAGACAGGGTTGCGAACACCGGGGAGCTGTTTTTT. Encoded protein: CAGKDRVANTGELFF.